This T cell receptor (beta chain) emerged from a study of T cells expressing NK-cell markers. Study conclusions and caveats: Once again these clonotypes came out on top in the CD3+CD56-NKG2C+ fraction of a few donors. About 1.0-8% of CD8+ T cells in 6 or 7 donors belonged to dominant NKG2C+ clonotypes.

The CDR3 runs to 14 residues. UMIs accompanied the 5'RACE template switching by which TCR beta cDNA was made. Each CDR3 protein gets one entry in TCRdb, which reprocessed the 5' RACE reads and gives no DNA. The sample table includes over 350,000 distinct CDR3 sequences. For this clonotype: Antigen specificity is unknown.

V usage is TRBV12-3 or TRBV12-4 and J usage is TRBJ2-7. The source of this sequence is a woman aged 50 to 65 in good health. The sample was blood T cells: a sorted CD56 or NKG2C T cell subset, CD4+ or CD8+ T cells, or bulk PBMC T cells (not recorded which). CDR3 loop: CASSFYRNSYEQYF.